The 28 T cell receptor beta chains below all came from one sample that was sequenced in a study of graft-versus-host responses after intestinal transplantation. Only in-frame clones appear in the TCRdb table, and some are missing; sequencing was by immunoSEQ multiplex PCR. The sample lists some 100,000 clones, about 93% occurring once. The antigens for these receptors are not known. The sample was unstimulated CD8+ T cells sorted from spleen or lymph node cells, taken before intestinal transplant. The receptors stem from a human donor who received an intestinal transplant.

The chain is built from TRBV5-4 and TRBJ1-5; TRBD1 agrees at 10 bases. J lost 0 bases, V lost 1 base, and 4 bases had no gene match. The CDR3 covers 17 residues. Germline values: CDR1 SGHNT, CDR2 YYREEE (reference sequence). This CDR3 reads CASSLKGQGYSNQPQHF. The DNA for the CDR3 is TGTGCCAGCAGCTTGAAGGGACAGGGGTATAGCAATCAGCCCCAGCATTTT.

The V and J genes are TRBV7-9 and TRBJ2-7; no clear D gene. V gave up 8 bases and J gave up 4 bases, with 6 bases separating them. Germline CDR1 and CDR2: SEHNR and FQNEAQ (reference sequence). CDR3 size: 10 residues. The CDR3 DNA is TGTGCCAGCGAAGGTTACGAGCAGTACTTC. It codes for CASEGYEQYF.

This clone was counted a single time. This chain links TRBV2 with TRBJ1-1, with 12 bases lining up with TRBD1. The germline gives CDR1 SNHLY, CDR2 FYNNEI. Unmatched junction bases numbered 13, after V lost 11 bases and J lost 3 bases. CDR3 length: 16 amino acids. This CDR3 is CALEGQGALVDTEAFF. The CDR3 DNA reads as TGTGCCCTTGAGGGACAGGGGGCGTTGGTGGACACTGAAGCTTTCTTT. The full variable domain, completed using reference TRBV2 and TRBJ1-1, is EPEVTQTPSHQVTQMGQEVILRCVPISNHLYFYWYRQILGQKVEFLVSFYNNEISEKSEIFDDQFSVERPDGSNFTLKIRSTKLEDSAMYFCALEGQGALVDTEAFFGQGTRLTVV.

V and J are TRBV19 and TRBJ1-2; 7 bases are shared with TRBD1. V shed 0 bases, J shed 8 bases, and the junction held 9 bases outside the gene matches. The CDR3 runs 15 residues. In germline, CDR1 is LNHDA, CDR2 SQIVND (reference sequence). The DNA for the CDR3 is TGTGCCAGTAGTATAGACCGAGACAGGGTGAACGGCTACACCTTC. Its translation is CASSIDRDRVNGYTF.

The chain recombines TRBV11-2 with TRBJ2-3; TRBD2 is a possible D gene (5 bases). This CDR3 region has 19 residues. The ends were cut back, 2 bases at V and 2 bases at J, with 23 bases in the middle. Germline CDR1 reads SGHAT; CDR2 reads FQNNGV. The CDR3 DNA reads as TGTGCCAGCAGCTTATGGGGAGCCGCGTTGCAGCTAATCACAGATACGCAGTATTTT. Amino acids: CASSLWGAALQLITDTQYF.

Within the sample, this clone is large. The chain couples TRBV13 to TRBJ2-3; D unclear. CDR1 is PRHDT and CDR2 is FYEKMQ in the germline V gene (reference sequence). This CDR3 region has 13 residues. V gave up 1 base and J gave up 3 bases, with 5 bases separating them. This CDR3 is CASSLVRTDTQYF. The CDR3 coding sequence is TGTGCCAGCAGCTTAGTCAGGACAGATACGCAGTATTTT.

The CDR3 loop is CATFVMGYGYTF. Here the CDR3 DNA reads TGTGCCACCTTTGTGATGGGGTATGGCTACACCTTC. The V call is TRBV15, the J call TRBJ1-2; D remains unclear. The V and J ends lost 8 bases and 5 bases respectively, with 12 bases between them. CDR3 size: 12 residues. Germline CDR1 is LNHNV and CDR2 is YYDKDF (reference sequence).

The J gene is TRBJ2-5, the V gene TRBV29-1; D uncertain. Trimming shortened V by 4 bases and J by 5 bases, and 14 bases separated the two germline ends. Germline lookup yields CDR1 SQVTM and CDR2 ANQGSEA. The CDR3 contains 13 residues. The CDR3 DNA follows: TGCAGCGTTGTCCCATTATACATGGAGACCCAGTACTTC. Amino acids: CSVVPLYMETQYF.

The count of this clone is one. The J gene is TRBJ2-5, the V gene TRBV7-3; 7 bases are shared with TRBD2. Per germline, CDR1 SGHTA and CDR2 FQGTGA. After removal of 6 bases from V and 2 bases from J, the junction contained 3 bases not matched to a gene. CDR3 size: 13 residues. The CDR3, as DNA: TGTGCCAGCAGGGGTAGCGGGCAAGAGACCCAGTACTTC. Its protein is CASRGSGQETQYF.

This chain connects TRBV7-9 to TRBJ2-2; weak D call: TRBD1 (5 bases). The CDR3 length is 15 residues. Trimming removed 3 bases from V and 6 bases from J, with 14 bases in between. Looked up from germline, CDR1 is SEHNR and CDR2 is FQNEAQ (reference sequence). The chain's CDR3 is CASSLQGLKAGELFF. The CDR3, as DNA: TGTGCCAGCAGCTTGCAGGGTTTGAAAGCCGGGGAGCTGTTTTTT.

The sample holds one count of this clone. The chain carries TRBV5-3 and TRBJ2-7, with 9 bases fitting TRBD1. TRBV5-3 is reported as an ORF; its role is uncertain. The CDR3 sequence is 14 residues long. V was clipped by 3 bases and J by 5 bases; unmatched bases: 6. CDR3 sequence reads: CARSSRQGDHEQYF. CDR3 DNA: TGTGCCAGAAGCTCTCGACAGGGGGACCACGAGCAGTACTTC.

Comment on this clone: One end of the junction varies from germline; a read error may be responsible. This chain joins TRBV29-1 and TRBJ2-1; D is unclear. Per germline, CDR1 SQVTM and CDR2 ANQGSEA. The CDR3 extends over 11 amino acids. CDR3 nucleotides: TGCAGCGTCGAAGCACAAAACGAGCAGTTCTTC. It specifies CSVEAQNEQFF.

The chain has TRBV14 and TRBJ2-7, with D hard to call. The CDR3 is made up of 15 amino acids. Germline loops: CDR1 SGHDN, CDR2 FVKESK. V was cut by 2 bases and J by 0 bases, with 11 bases left in between. In nucleotides, the CDR3 is TGTGCCAGCAGCCAACCAGACGGTCTCTCCTACGAGCAGTACTTC. Protein sequence: CASSQPDGLSYEQYF.

This sequence joins TRBV11-2 and TRBJ2-7; the D gene is possibly TRBD2 (5 bases). Germline V gives CDR1 SGHAT, CDR2 FQNNGV. This CDR3 spans 15 amino acids. The V end was cut by 1 base, the J end by 1 base, with 11 bases between. CDR3 in DNA: TGTGCCAGCAGCTTAGCCCCGGGATCTTCCTACGAGCAGTACTTC. Translated: CASSLAPGSSYEQYF. Looking up the rest from reference TRBV11-2 and TRBJ2-7 gives the full variable domain: EAGVAQSPRYKIIEKRQSVAFWCNPISGHATLYWYQQILGQGPKLLIQFQNNGVVDDSQLPKDRFSAERLKGVDSTLKIQPAKLEDSAVYLCASSLAPGSSYEQYFGPGTRLTVT.

This chain uses TRBV4-1 with TRBJ2-7, with a tentative D call TRBD1 (6 bases). CDR1 is MGHRA and CDR2 is YSYEKL in the germline V gene. The CDR3 runs 14 residues. V was shortened by 2 bases and J by 1 base, with 9 bases between the two germline ends. This chain's CDR3 is CASSQPGQSYEQYF. In nucleotides, the CDR3 is TGCGCCAGCAGCCAACCCGGACAGTCCTACGAGCAGTACTTC.

This clone was detected once. The chain combines TRBV4-1 with TRBJ2-1; perhaps TRBD1 as D (5 bases). This CDR3 comprises 13 residues. Trimming took off 5 bases at V and 7 bases at J, with 12 bases between the two ends. The germline V gene encodes CDR1 MGHRA and CDR2 YSYEKL. In DNA, the CDR3 is TGCGCCAGCAGCAAGGGGTGGAAAAATGAGCAGTTCTTC. Its protein is CASSKGWKNEQFF.

Only one count was recorded for this clone. The V gene is TRBV4-2, the J gene TRBJ2-1, with 13 bases identical to TRBD2. This CDR3 comprises 16 residues. J was trimmed by 6 bases and V by 4 bases; bases with no gene match: 6. The germline CDR1 and CDR2 sequences are LGHNA and YNFKEQ. The CDR3 sequence: CASSRGLAGVSNEQFF. CDR3 bases: TGTGCCAGCAGCCGAGGACTAGCGGGAGTTTCCAATGAGCAGTTCTTC.

The gene calls are TRBV6-5 and TRBJ2-5, with TRBD2 identical over 7 bases. The CDR3 length is 15 residues. From germline, CDR1 is MNHEY and CDR2 SVGAGI. Trimming at V came to 0 bases and at J to 3 bases, leaving 4 bases not matched to a gene. CDR3 amino acids: CASSYSGDYKETQYF. For the CDR3, the DNA is TGTGCCAGCAGTTACTCCGGGGACTACAAAGAGACCCAGTACTTC.

The rearrangement uses TRBV2 and TRBJ1-2; D ambiguous. CDR1 and CDR2 from the germline V gene are SNHLY and FYNNEI. The CDR3 is made up of 11 amino acids. V shed 10 bases and J shed 8 bases, with 14 bases lying between them. The CDR3 nucleotides read TGTGCCACCCGCTCGGTTGGCGGCTACACCTTC. This translates into CATRSVGGYTF.

DNA for the CDR3: TGTGCCAGCAGCTTAGGCGGGGGACAGGGAAGAGAAAAACTGTTTTTT. It yields the protein CASSLGGGQGREKLFF. The chain employs TRBV13 and TRBJ1-4; 9 positions match TRBD1. Trimming took 0 bases from V and 8 from J; bases not matched to a gene: 7. Per the germline V gene, CDR1 is PRHDT and CDR2 is FYEKMQ (reference sequence). CDR3 size: 16 residues.

The rearrangement joins TRBV4-2 to TRBJ2-7; 7 bases are a match to TRBD2. There are 17 residues in the CDR3. Germline V gene data show CDR1 as LGHNA and CDR2 as YNFKEQ. Losses at the gene ends were 4 bases for V and 1 base for J; bases not matched to a gene: 13. The CDR3 coding sequence is TGTGCCAGCAGCCCAGAGTGGAGCGGGACTTATTCCTACGAGCAGTACTTC. This codes for CASSPEWSGTYSYEQYF.

This chain uses TRBV6-6 with TRBJ2-4; D gene ambiguous. Looked up from germline, CDR1 is MNHNY and CDR2 is SVGAGI (reference sequence). Trimming removed 2 bases at V and 0 bases at J, with 11 bases between. The CDR3 contains 16 residues. The CDR3 spells CASSYPPGVAKNIQYF. In nucleotides, the CDR3 is TGTGCCAGCAGTTACCCCCCTGGGGTAGCCAAAAACATTCAGTACTTC.

The chain employs TRBV7-9 and TRBJ2-7; 9 nucleotides agree with TRBD1. The CDR3 loop spans 13 amino acids. The junction had 2 bases not matched to a gene; V was cut back by 5 bases and J by 3 bases. Per the germline V gene, CDR1 is SEHNR and CDR2 is FQNEAQ (reference sequence). The CDR3 protein is CASSPTGGYEQYF. CDR3 sequence (DNA): TGTGCCAGCAGCCCGACAGGGGGCTACGAGCAGTACTTC.

The genes are TRBV7-3 and TRBJ1-5; D gene unclear. There are 15 residues in the CDR3. Germline assignment: CDR1 SGHTA and CDR2 FQGTGA. V was trimmed by 1 base and J by 0 bases, leaving 7 bases between them. CDR3 residues: CASSLRGNSNQPQHF. The CDR3 nucleotides read TGTGCCAGCAGCTTAAGAGGGAATAGCAATCAGCCCCAGCATTTT.

V gene TRBV27 combines with J gene TRBJ2-1; possible D gene TRBD1, 6 bases. The germline V gene has CDR1 MNHEY and CDR2 SMNVEV (reference sequence). Trimming pared 4 bases from V and 2 bases from J, leaving 15 bases between. The CDR3 covers 16 residues. The CDR3 sequence: CASSWDIASTYNEQFF. CDR3 in DNA: TGTGCCAGCAGTTGGGACATAGCTTCGACCTACAATGAGCAGTTCTTC.

This clone was observed a single time. The chain combines TRBV4-1 with TRBJ2-1; D gene ambiguous. This CDR3 contains 12 residues. V was shortened by 0 bases and J by 12 bases, with 9 bases between the two germline ends. CDR1 is MGHRA, CDR2 YSYEKL, per germline. In DNA, the CDR3 is TGCGCCAGCAGCCAAGAGGGCGGTACGCAGTTCTTC. It is translated as CASSQEGGTQFF.

The V call is TRBV28, the J call TRBJ2-5, with D hard to call. The V end lost 6 bases, the J end lost 3 bases, and 11 bases lay between the germline ends. Per germline, CDR1 MDHEN and CDR2 SYDVKM. The CDR3 is 13 residues long. The DNA of the CDR3 is TGTGCCAGCAGATCTAGGGCGGAAGAGACCCAGTACTTC. As protein: CASRSRAEETQYF.

V usage is TRBV5-4 and J usage is TRBJ1-2; unclear D gene. The CDR3 length is 14 residues. The germline V gene has CDR1 SGHNT and CDR2 YYREEE (reference sequence). V lost 4 bases and J lost 3, with 13 bases in between. The CDR3 spells CASSPGPKDYGYTF. The CDR3 coding sequence is TGTGCCAGCAGCCCCGGTCCCAAGGACTATGGCTACACCTTC.